The 21 T cell receptor beta chains listed next were all sequenced from one sample in a study of response to subunit inactivated influenza vaccine. MiXCR was run by TCRdb on the RT-PCR reads, yielding one entry per CDR3 protein. The sample shows over 400,000 distinct CDR3 sequences, roughly 13% of them seen only once. This specimen was PBMCs from blood, taken about 40 days after vaccination. The origin of the receptors is a man aged 45-65 years who received an inactivated influenza vaccine.

This chain joins TRBV7-9 and TRBJ2-7; tentatively, D is TRBD1 (7 bases). V lost 5 bases to trimming and J lost 1 base, with 12 bases between them. Germline loops: CDR1 SEHNR, CDR2 FQNEAQ (reference sequence). This CDR3 has 14 amino acids. The CDR3 bases are TGTGCCAGCAGCCAGACAGGGAGGTCCTACGAGCAGTACTTC. Its translation: CASSQTGRSYEQYF.

The chain joins TRBV6-2 or TRBV6-3 to TRBJ2-1; 11 bases align to TRBD2. In germline, CDR1 is MNHEY, CDR2 SVGEGT. Unmatched junction bases numbered 9, after V lost 7 bases and J lost 10 bases. This CDR3 region has 14 residues. The CDR3 is CASTTGTSGQEQFF. CDR3 coding DNA: TGTGCCAGCACCACCGGGACTAGCGGACAAGAGCAGTTCTTC.

This chain connects TRBV4-3 to TRBJ2-1; D gene ambiguous. This CDR3 is 12 amino acids long. Germline CDR1 LGHNA, CDR2 YSLEER. The V end lost 1 base, the J end lost 11 bases, and 9 bases lay between the germline ends. The CDR3 sequence is CASSQGIDQQFF. CDR3 DNA sequence: TGCGCCAGCAGCCAAGGAATTGACCAGCAGTTCTTC.

About this clonotype itself: A much larger clone lies a single base off, so this may be a read error. The rearrangement uses TRBV7-2 and TRBJ2-3; D is possibly TRBD2 (7 bases). CDR1 is SGHTA and CDR2 is FQGNSA in the germline V gene. The V gene lost 5 bases and the J gene lost 2 bases, with 11 bases spanning the gap. CDR3 size: 14 residues. The CDR3 DNA sequence: TGTGCCAGCAGCCGGGGGGCTCACACAGATACGCAGTATTTT. Translating it yields CASSRGAHTDTQYF. The full variable domain, with the rest looked up from reference TRBV7-2 and TRBJ2-3, is GAGVSQSPSNKVTEKGKDVELRCDPISGHTALYWYRQSLGQGLEFLIYFQGNSAPDKSGLPSDRFSAERTGGSVSTLTIQRTQQEDSAVYLCASSRGAHTDTQYFGPGTRLTVL.

The genes are TRBV7-2 and TRBJ2-7; tentative D call: TRBD2 (5 bases). The V and J ends lost 5 bases and 3 bases respectively, with 14 bases between them. Germline V CDR1 and CDR2: SGHTA, FQGNSA. The CDR3 has 14 amino acids. CDR3 bases: TGTGCCAGCAGCCCCTCGGGGATGGGCTACGAGCAGTACTTC. Translated, it gives CASSPSGMGYEQYF.

The J gene is TRBJ2-4, the V gene TRBV11-2, with D possibly TRBD2 on 5 matching bases. Trimming removed 5 bases from V and 9 bases from J, with 23 bases in between. This CDR3 comprises 16 residues. Germline assignment: CDR1 SGHAT and CDR2 FQNNGV. CDR3 nucleotide sequence: TGTGCCAGCAGCCGCCTGAGGGCCCCCTCTCGGGGCATTCAGTACTTC. Protein product: CASSRLRAPSRGIQYF. The whole variable domain, remainder taken from reference TRBV11-2 and TRBJ2-4, is EAGVAQSPRYKIIEKRQSVAFWCNPISGHATLYWYQQILGQGPKLLIQFQNNGVVDDSQLPKDRFSAERLKGVDSTLKIQPAKLEDSAVYLCASSRLRAPSRGIQYFGAGTRLSVL.

This clonotype was detected a few times. This chain links TRBV5-1 with TRBJ1-5; D is possibly TRBD1 (5 bases). Germline assignment: CDR1 SGHRS and CDR2 YFSETQ. V was pared by 5 bases and J by 2 bases, with 17 bases between. The CDR3 consists of 16 residues. Here the CDR3 reads CASSPGHPRGNQPQHF. As DNA, the CDR3 is TGCGCCAGCAGTCCAGGACACCCCCGGGGCAATCAGCCCCAGCATTTT.

For the CDR3, the DNA is TGTGCCAGCAGCCAAGGACAGGCAAGAAGTCACGAGCAGTACTTC. Translation gives CASSQGQARSHEQYF. This chain links TRBV3-1 with TRBJ2-7; D is perhaps TRBD1 (6 bases). The germline gives CDR1 LGHDT, CDR2 YNNKEL (reference sequence). The CDR3 covers 15 residues. V lost 1 base and J 5 bases, leaving 15 bases between the germline ends.

Many counts were recorded for this clonotype. The J gene is TRBJ2-7, the V gene TRBV20-1; 7 bases align to TRBD2. The J segment lost 0 bases and the V segment lost 6 bases, leaving 11 bases of the junction unmatched. The germline CDR1 and CDR2 sequences are DFQATT and SNEGSKA (reference sequence). The CDR3 covers 15 residues. CDR3 bases: TGCAGTGCGTTCCCACTAGCGACTAGCTCCTACGAGCAGTACTTC. Residues: CSAFPLATSSYEQYF.

V gene TRBV11-2 combines with J gene TRBJ1-1; 9 bases are a match to TRBD1. Losses at the gene ends were 3 bases for V and 6 bases for J; bases not matched to a gene: 2. The CDR3 runs to 13 residues. The germline V gene encodes CDR1 SGHAT and CDR2 FQNNGV. Here the CDR3 reads CASSFGDRAEAFF. The CDR3 bases are TGTGCCAGCAGCTTCGGGGACAGGGCTGAAGCTTTCTTT.

This clonotype was observed a few times. This chain links TRBV6-1 with TRBJ2-1; TRBD2 aligns across 11 bases. Germline V gives CDR1 MNHNS, CDR2 SASEGT. J gave up 2 bases and V 6 bases, and 3 bases lay outside the gene matches. The CDR3 loop spans 15 amino acids. The CDR3 loop reads CASRTSGVTYNEQFF. The CDR3 DNA reads TGTGCCAGCAGGACTAGCGGGGTAACCTACAATGAGCAGTTCTTC.

This clonotype has a handful of counts. This sequence joins TRBV30 and TRBJ1-5; the match to TRBD1 covers 8 bases. Germline-derived CDR1 and CDR2 are GTSNPN and SVGIG (reference sequence). The CDR3 has 13 residues. The trim removed 4 bases at V and 7 bases at J, leaving 6 bases unmatched. The CDR3 spells CAWKDQGAQPQHF. For the CDR3, the DNA is TGTGCCTGGAAAGACCAGGGGGCCCAGCCCCAGCATTTT.

This sequence joins TRBV20-1 and TRBJ1-1; tentatively, D is TRBD1 (6 bases). The CDR3 is 14 amino acids. The V gene lost 7 bases and the J gene lost 2 bases, with 17 bases spanning the gap. Germline assignment: CDR1 DFQATT and CDR2 SNEGSKA (reference sequence). The CDR3 protein is CSVNSGAPNTEAFF. The DNA for the CDR3 is TGCAGTGTCAACTCAGGGGCCCCAAACACTGAAGCTTTCTTT.

A few counts support this clonotype. The gene calls are TRBV3-1 and TRBJ2-1, with D maybe TRBD1 (5 bases). The CDR3 totals 14 residues. V lost 3 bases and J 2 bases, leaving 8 bases between the germline ends. In germline, CDR1 is LGHDT, CDR2 YNNKEL (reference sequence). The CDR3 coding sequence is TGTGCCAGCAGCCAGAGACAGACCTACAATGAGCAGTTCTTC. This codes for CASSQRQTYNEQFF.

This clonotype appeared a few times. J is TRBJ2-5 and V is TRBV29-1; perhaps TRBD1 as D (6 bases). V gave up 7 bases and J gave up 2 bases, with 11 bases separating them. The CDR3 contains 12 residues. The germline V gene encodes CDR1 SQVTM and CDR2 ANQGSEA. CDR3 DNA: TGCAGCGCAGTACAGGGACAAGAGACCCAGTACTTC. Its protein is CSAVQGQETQYF.

Points on this clonotype: The junction differs from germline at one of its ends, possibly a read error. V is TRBV20-1 and J is TRBJ2-5; 13 bases line up with TRBD2. In germline, CDR1 is DFQATT, CDR2 SNEGSKA (reference sequence). CDR3 length: 17 residues. CDR3 protein: CSAKTSGRILPQGTQYF. In DNA form, the CDR3 reads TGCAGTGCTAAGACTAGCGGGAGGATCTTGCCCCAAGGGACCCAGTACTTC.

This clonotype was counted ten times or more. The chain couples TRBV20-1 to TRBJ1-1; D gene unclear. The V end was cut by 2 bases, the J end by 5 bases, with 6 bases between. Per germline, CDR1 DFQATT and CDR2 SNEGSKA (reference sequence). The CDR3 runs 11 residues. CDR3 sequence: CSARQSTEAFF. CDR3 sequence (DNA): TGCAGTGCTAGACAAAGTACTGAAGCTTTCTTT.

The V call is TRBV4-2, the J call TRBJ2-1; D uncertain. Germline CDR1 is LGHNA and CDR2 is YNFKEQ. This CDR3 contains 16 residues. V was cut by 1 base and J by 4 bases, with 14 bases left in between. The CDR3 bases are TGTGCCAGCAGCCAAGTTATGTTGAGGCCATACAATGAGCAGTTCTTC. Amino acid sequence: CASSQVMLRPYNEQFF.

The V call is TRBV25-1, the J call TRBJ2-7; D uncertain. CDR1 is MGHDK and CDR2 is SYGVNS in the germline V gene. The CDR3 contains 14 residues. Trimming removed 3 bases from V and 3 bases from J, with 12 bases in between. CDR3 nucleotides: TGTGCCAGCAGTGACATCGCAGTTGGCTACGAGCAGTACTTC. Translation gives CASSDIAVGYEQYF.

This clonotype occurred a few times. The chain combines TRBV29-1 with TRBJ2-7; TRBD1 matches at 9 bases. The germline V gene has CDR1 SQVTM and CDR2 ANQGSEA. The CDR3 length is 13 residues. J lost 2 bases, V lost 6 bases, and 5 bases had no gene match. The CDR3 bases are TGCAGCGTATATAGACAGGGGGCCTACGAGCAGTACTTC. This gives the protein CSVYRQGAYEQYF.

J is TRBJ2-7 and V is TRBV6-2 or TRBV6-3; 11 bases agree with TRBD2. Germline CDR1 reads MNHEY; CDR2 reads SVGEGT. There are 16 residues in the CDR3. The V segment lost 6 bases and the J segment 0 bases; nucleotides outside the gene matches: 7. The CDR3, as DNA: TGTGCCAGCAGCCGATCTAGCGGGGGGAACTCCTACGAGCAGTACTTC. It translates to CASSRSSGGNSYEQYF.